This T cell receptor (beta chain) was sequenced in a study of spatial heterogeneity in lung cancer. This clonotype turned up a few times. Per the germline V gene, CDR1 is SGHTA and CDR2 is FQGNSA. Trimming took off 6 bases at V and 0 bases at J, with 10 bases between the two ends. The CDR3 covers 14 residues. TCRdb ran MiXCR on the 5' RACE reads and lists one entry per CDR3 protein. Here the sample spans 40,000 or so distinct CDR3 sequences, around 7.5% being singletons. Time point here: sample taken at primary tumor resection. Sequencing was performed on whole RNA extracted from tumor and nontumor lung tissue, or from frozen PBMC, and the material was left unsorted.

The chain employs TRBV7-2 and TRBJ2-3; TRBD1 is a possible D gene (6 bases). The receptor was isolated from a male donor with early-stage non-small cell lung cancer. This specimen was PBMCs, taken at surgery. The CDR3 DNA is TGTGCCAGCAGTCCCCAGGGGAGCACAGATACGCAGTATTTT. As protein: CASSPQGSTDTQYF. The full variable domain, its missing parts supplied by reference TRBV7-2 and TRBJ2-3, is GAGVSQSPSNKVTEKGKDVELRCDPISGHTALYWYRQSLGQGLEFLIYFQGNSAPDKSGLPSDRFSAERTGGSVSTLTIQRTQQEDSAVYLCASSPQGSTDTQYFGPGTRLTVL.